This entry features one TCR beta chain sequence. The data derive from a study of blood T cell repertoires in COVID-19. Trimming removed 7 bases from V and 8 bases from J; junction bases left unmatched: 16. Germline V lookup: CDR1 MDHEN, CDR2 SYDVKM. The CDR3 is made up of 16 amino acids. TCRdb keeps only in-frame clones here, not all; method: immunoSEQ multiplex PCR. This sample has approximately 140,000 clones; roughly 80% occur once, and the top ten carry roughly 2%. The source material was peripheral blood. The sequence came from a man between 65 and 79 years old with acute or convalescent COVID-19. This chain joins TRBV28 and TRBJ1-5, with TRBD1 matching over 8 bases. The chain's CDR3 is CASNPPGQGPGEPQHF. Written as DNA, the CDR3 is TGTGCCAGCAATCCCCCCGGACAGGGTCCCGGGGAGCCCCAGCATTTT.